This T cell receptor beta chain appears in the sequencing data of a study of blood T cell repertoires in COVID-19 (dated by TCRdb to the early 2020s). Context from the whole study: Samples covering the acute and convalescent phases of COVID-19 were provided by collaborators in the United States, Italy and Spain. The dataset comprised deeply sampled blood TCRbeta repertoires from subjects exposed to, actively infected with, or recovered from COVID-19. Where HLA class I and class II types were available, the types were taken from metadata supplied by the sample provider, not from assay-based typing. The repertoires were released in a freely available public database intended as a resource for research on the immune response to SARS-CoV-2. The samples were drawn from the first 160 participants of the ongoing ImmuneRACE study and from over a thousand subjects provided by 6 global collaborators. Nearly every sample came with metadata listing a de-identified subject ID, COVID-19 status, age in years and sex. The prospective study material was composed of cDNA or gDNA derived from T cells, B-cell-depleted T cells, or PBMCs. Broader findings and caveats from the paper: Clinical and demographic metadata were provided uncurated, with the amount varying by source and participant.

The cysteine opens and the phenylalanine closes a CDR3 of 15 amino acids. Left in the record is the CDR3 DNA by itself, 45 bases read in frame from the first base. The junction shows trimming of 2 bases on V and 3 bases on J, and the gene matches do not reach 5 bases of it. CDR1 and CDR2, looked up from the germline V gene (reference sequence), are SGHNT and YYREEE. Whole blood was collected in K2EDTA tubes by collaborating institutions according to the institutions' own protocols. For TCRbeta analysis, collaborators shipped samples as frozen whole blood, isolated PBMCs, or DNA extracted from either of those sample types. TCRbeta CDR3 regions were amplified from genomic DNA using the immunoSEQ Assay, a bias-controlled multiplex PCR. The study's own analysis went as follows. The number of nucleated cells in each sample was estimated from the amplification of reference gene primers within the assay. To quantify the absolute abundance of each unique TCRbeta CDR3 rearrangement, sequence reads were collapsed and filtered. Productive Simpson clonality was computed per sample as the square root of Simpson's diversity index over productive rearrangements. Entries here come from immuneACCESS through TCRdb and include only in-frame sequences with V and J called. Some clones fail to appear in such tables; in the studies checked, an unresolved V gene covers under half of the shortfall, and the cause of the remainder is unknown. The V and J calls and clone size are taken from that table; D and trimming were inferred from the DNA. Here the sample has 250,000 or so clones; about 86% occur a single time. The ten most abundant clones make up about 1.3% of the sample.

As regards this clone: Its antigen specificity is not known. No quality values exist for individual bases; no much larger clone is one base distant.

The sequencing sample was made of peripheral blood. This sequence uses TRBV5-4 and TRBJ1-2; 9 nucleotides in the junction match TRBD1. The clonotype comes from an elderly man with acute or convalescent COVID-19. The CDR3 protein: CASSLQGALDYGYTF. DNA sequence: TGTGCCAGCAGCTTACAGGGGGCGCTTGACTATGGCTACACCTTC.